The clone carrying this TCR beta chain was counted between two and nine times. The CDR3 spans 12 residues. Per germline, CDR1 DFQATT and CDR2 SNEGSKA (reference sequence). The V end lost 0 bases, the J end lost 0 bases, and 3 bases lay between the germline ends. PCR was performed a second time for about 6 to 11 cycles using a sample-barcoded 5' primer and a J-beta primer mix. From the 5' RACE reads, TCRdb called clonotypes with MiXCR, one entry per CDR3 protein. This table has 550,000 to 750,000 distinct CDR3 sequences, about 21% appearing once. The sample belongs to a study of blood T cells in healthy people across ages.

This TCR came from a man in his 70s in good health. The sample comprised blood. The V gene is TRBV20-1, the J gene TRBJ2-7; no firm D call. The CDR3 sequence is CSARENSYEQYF. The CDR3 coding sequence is TGCAGTGCTAGAGAAAACTCCTACGAGCAGTACTTC.